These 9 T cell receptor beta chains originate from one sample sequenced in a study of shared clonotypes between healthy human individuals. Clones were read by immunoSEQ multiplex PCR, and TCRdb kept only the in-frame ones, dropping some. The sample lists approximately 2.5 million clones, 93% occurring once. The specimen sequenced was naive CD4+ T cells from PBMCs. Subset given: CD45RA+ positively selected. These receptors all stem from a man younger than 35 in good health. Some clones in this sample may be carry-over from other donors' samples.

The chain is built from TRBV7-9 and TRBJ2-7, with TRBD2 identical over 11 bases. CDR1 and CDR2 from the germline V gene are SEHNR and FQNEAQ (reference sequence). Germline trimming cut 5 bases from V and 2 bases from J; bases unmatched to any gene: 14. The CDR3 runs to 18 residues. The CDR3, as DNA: TGTGCCAGCAGCCAGCAAGCCGGACTAGCGGGCTCCCCCTACGAGCAGTACTTC. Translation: CASSQQAGLAGSPYEQYF. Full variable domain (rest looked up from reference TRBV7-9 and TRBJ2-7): DTGVSQNPRHKITKRGQNVTFRCDPISEHNRLYWYRQTLGQGPEFLTYFQNEAQLEKSRLLSDRFSAERPKGSFSTLEIQRTEQGDSAMYLCASSQQAGLAGSPYEQYFGPGTRLTVT.

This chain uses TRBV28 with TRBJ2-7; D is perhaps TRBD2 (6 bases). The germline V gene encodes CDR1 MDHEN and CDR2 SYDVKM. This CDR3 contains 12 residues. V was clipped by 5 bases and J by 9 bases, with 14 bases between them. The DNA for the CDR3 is TGTGCCAGCAGTCCCCCGGGACTCGGGCAGTACTTC. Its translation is CASSPPGLGQYF.

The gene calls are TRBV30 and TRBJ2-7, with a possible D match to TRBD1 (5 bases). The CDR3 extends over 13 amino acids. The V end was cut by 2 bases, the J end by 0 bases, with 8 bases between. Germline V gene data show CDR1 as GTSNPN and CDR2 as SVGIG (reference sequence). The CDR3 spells CAWSSDSSYEQYF. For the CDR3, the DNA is TGTGCCTGGAGTTCAGACAGCTCCTACGAGCAGTACTTC.

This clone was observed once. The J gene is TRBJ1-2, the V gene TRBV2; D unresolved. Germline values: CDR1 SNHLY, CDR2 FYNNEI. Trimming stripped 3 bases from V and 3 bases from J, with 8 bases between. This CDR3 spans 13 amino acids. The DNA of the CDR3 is TGTGCCAGCAGTGATGACCGGGACTATGGCTACACCTTC. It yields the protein CASSDDRDYGYTF. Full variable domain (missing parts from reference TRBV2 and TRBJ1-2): EPEVTQTPSHQVTQMGQEVILRCVPISNHLYFYWYRQILGQKVEFLVSFYNNEISEKSEIFDDQFSVERPDGSNFTLKIRSTKLEDSAMYFCASSDDRDYGYTFGSGTRLTVV.

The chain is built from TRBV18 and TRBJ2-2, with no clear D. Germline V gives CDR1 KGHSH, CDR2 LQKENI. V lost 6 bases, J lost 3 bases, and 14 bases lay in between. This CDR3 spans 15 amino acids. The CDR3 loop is CASSPRIPDTGELFF. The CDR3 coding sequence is TGTGCCAGCTCCCCGAGAATCCCCGACACCGGGGAGCTGTTTTTT.

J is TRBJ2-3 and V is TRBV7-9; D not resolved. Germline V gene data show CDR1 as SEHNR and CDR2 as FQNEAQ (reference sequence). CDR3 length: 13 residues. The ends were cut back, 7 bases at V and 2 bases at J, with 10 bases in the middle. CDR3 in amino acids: CASTPLDTDTQYF. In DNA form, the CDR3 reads TGTGCCAGCACCCCCCTGGACACAGATACGCAGTATTTT.

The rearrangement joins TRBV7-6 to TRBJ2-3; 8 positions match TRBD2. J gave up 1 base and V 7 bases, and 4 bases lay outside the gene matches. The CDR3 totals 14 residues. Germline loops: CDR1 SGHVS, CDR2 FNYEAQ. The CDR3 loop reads CASTISGGTDTQYF. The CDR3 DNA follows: TGTGCCAGCACCATTAGCGGGGGCACAGATACGCAGTATTTT.

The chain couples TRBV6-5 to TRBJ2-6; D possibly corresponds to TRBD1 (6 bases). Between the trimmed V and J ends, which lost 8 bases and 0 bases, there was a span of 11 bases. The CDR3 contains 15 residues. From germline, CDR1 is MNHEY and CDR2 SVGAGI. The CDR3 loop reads CASLDSLSGANVLTF. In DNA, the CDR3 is TGTGCCAGCCTGGACAGCCTCTCTGGGGCCAACGTCCTGACTTTC.

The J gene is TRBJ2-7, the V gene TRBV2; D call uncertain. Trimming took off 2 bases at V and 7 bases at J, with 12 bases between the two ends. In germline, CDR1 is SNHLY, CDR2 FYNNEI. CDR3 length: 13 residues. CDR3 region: CASSEPGRQEQYF. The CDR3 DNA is TGTGCCAGCAGTGAACCCGGACGTCAAGAGCAGTACTTC.